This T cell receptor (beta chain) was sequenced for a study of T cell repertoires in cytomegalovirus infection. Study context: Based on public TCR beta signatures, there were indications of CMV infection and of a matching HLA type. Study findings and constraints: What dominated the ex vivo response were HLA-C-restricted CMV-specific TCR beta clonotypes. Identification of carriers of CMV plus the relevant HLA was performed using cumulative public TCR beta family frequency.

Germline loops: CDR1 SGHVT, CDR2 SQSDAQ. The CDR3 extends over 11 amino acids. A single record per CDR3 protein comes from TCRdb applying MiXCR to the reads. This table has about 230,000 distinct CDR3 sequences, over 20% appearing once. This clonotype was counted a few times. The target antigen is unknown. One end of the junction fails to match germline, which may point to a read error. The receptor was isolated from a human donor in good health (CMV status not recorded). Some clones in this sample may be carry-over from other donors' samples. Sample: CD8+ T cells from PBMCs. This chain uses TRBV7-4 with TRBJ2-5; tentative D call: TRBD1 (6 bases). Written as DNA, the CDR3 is TGTGCCAGCAGCTCGGGACACCCTCAAGGCTTC. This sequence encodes CASSSGHPQGF. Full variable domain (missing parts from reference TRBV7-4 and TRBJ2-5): GAGVSQSPRYKVAKRGRDVALRCDSISGHVTLYWYRQTLGQGSEVLTYSQSDAQRDKSGRPSGRFSAERPERSVSTLKIQRTEQGDSAVYLCASSSGHPQGFGPGTRLLVL.